This T cell receptor beta chain originates from a study of regulatory T cells in long-lasting Graves disease. Study outcomes and limitations: Blood alone, not thyroid tissue, was studied.

Concerning this clonotype: As yet, its antigen is unknown.

Described time point: newly diagnosed GD, antithyroid drugs for less than 3 months. RNA from PBMCs was the source of the TCR library. The CDR3 has 14 residues. Germline CDR1 is MNHEY and CDR2 is SVGEGT. Germline trimming cut 6 bases from V and 5 bases from J; bases unmatched to any gene: 6. iRepertoire HTBI primers and Arm-PCR of CDR3 regions built TCR beta libraries. MiXCR, applied by TCRdb to the multiplex PCR reads, yields one record per CDR3 protein. The sample lists some 250,000 distinct CDR3 sequences, 18% seen once, with 13% to 15% in the top ten. These data were also filed under a second study, of T cells in Graves' hyperthyroidism and ophthalmopathy. That report adds: Orbital computed tomography, thyroid ultrasound, serum thyroxine and TRAb, and clinical symptoms together informed the diagnoses. Blood shared most expanded thyroid clonotypes above 0.001.

J is TRBJ1-2 and V is TRBV6-2 or TRBV6-3; 10 nucleotides line up with TRBD1. Sequencing used peripheral blood mononuclear cells (PBMCs), obtained at new diagnosis, from a patient treated with antithyroid drugs. This sequence was found in a woman aged 30 to 39 with Graves disease. The CDR3 nucleotides read TGTGCCAGCAGGAGGACAGGGGGAAGATATGGCTACACCTTC. Translating it yields CASRRTGGRYGYTF.